Below, 21 T cell receptor beta chains from the same sample are listed, as sequenced in a study of spatial heterogeneity in lung cancer. Time point indicated: sample taken at primary tumor resection. Whole RNA came from tumor, nontumor lung or frozen PBMC and was sequenced without being sorted. TCRdb used MiXCR to reprocess the 5' RACE reads, holding one entry per CDR3 protein. The sample shows about 53,000 distinct CDR3 sequences, around 6.7% of them seen only once. This specimen consisted of PBMCs, obtained at surgery. Every receptor here comes from a female donor with early-stage non-small cell lung cancer.

This clonotype was picked up many times. This chain joins TRBV12-3 or TRBV12-4 and TRBJ2-5, with D hard to call. With 3 bases removed from V and 5 bases from J, the gap between germline ends came to 19 bases. The CDR3 loop spans 16 amino acids. The CDR3 loop is CASSFSPAVGKETQYF. The CDR3 DNA reads TGTGCCAGCAGTTTCTCTCCAGCCGTGGGGAAGGAGACCCAGTACTTC.

This chain links TRBV12-3 or TRBV12-4 with TRBJ2-1; 7 bases align to TRBD2. V lost 7 bases to trimming and J lost 7 bases; unmatched junction nucleotides: 13. CDR3 length: 15 amino acids. CDR3 protein: CASKPSWRGTNEQFF. The CDR3 nucleotides read TGTGCCAGCAAGCCTTCTTGGCGGGGGACTAATGAGCAGTTCTTC.

In its sample, this clonotype was seen a few times. V usage is TRBV21-1 and J usage is TRBJ2-5; TRBD2, as called in the table, went unchecked against the DNA. TRBV21-1 is noted as a pseudogene. CDR3 length equals 17 residues. CDR3 in DNA: TGTGCCAGCAGCAAAAGGGGACTCACCCTCGAAGAAGAGACCCAGTACTTC. Its protein is CASSKRGLTLEEETQYF.

This clonotype was found many times. This chain links TRBV12-3 or TRBV12-4 with TRBJ2-7, with unresolved D. This CDR3 is built from 14 residues. V was shortened by 1 base and J by 0 bases, with 7 bases between the two germline ends. The CDR3, as DNA: TGTGCCAGCAGTTTAGGGGGAATCTCCTACGAGCAGTACTTC. Translation gives CASSLGGISYEQYF.

This clonotype was counted many times. The chain carries TRBV7-2 and TRBJ2-1; TRBD2 matches 11 bases. V gave up 6 bases and J gave up 2 bases; unmatched junction bases: 3. The V gene's germline CDR1 is SGHTA and CDR2 FQGNSA. CDR3 length equals 15 residues. CDR3 nucleotides: TGTGCCAGCAGGGTAGCGGGGGGGCCCTACAATGAGCAGTTCTTC. It translates to CASRVAGGPYNEQFF.

The V and J genes are TRBV2 and TRBJ1-1; tentatively, D is TRBD1 (5 bases). Trimming took off 6 bases at V and 3 bases at J, with 20 bases between the two ends. The germline V gene has CDR1 SNHLY and CDR2 FYNNEI. This CDR3 is 16 amino acids long. The CDR3 coding sequence is TGTGCCAGCAGGACCCCCCCTGGGACGACGGACACTGAAGCTTTCTTT. Translation: CASRTPPGTTDTEAFF.

This clonotype was seen at least ten times. The chain joins TRBV5-6 to TRBJ2-1, with a tentative D call TRBD1 (6 bases). This CDR3 region has 15 residues. Germline V gives CDR1 SGHDT, CDR2 YYEEEE. V was trimmed by 7 bases and J by 6 bases, leaving 20 bases between them. In DNA form, the CDR3 reads TGTGCCAGCTCTCAAGGGACAACGCCCCTCAATGAGCAGTTCTTC. Protein sequence: CASSQGTTPLNEQFF.

This clonotype was seen at least ten times. The chain joins TRBV28 to TRBJ2-5; D is unresolved. CDR1 MDHEN and CDR2 SYDVKM come from the germline V gene. The CDR3 is 13 amino acids. Deletions cut 0 bases from V and 4 bases from J, with 6 bases between. The CDR3 coding sequence is TGTGCCAGCAGTTTATGGGCCGCAGAGACCCAGTACTTC. It translates to CASSLWAAETQYF.

This clonotype occurred many times. V and J are TRBV9 and TRBJ2-3, with TRBD2 identical over 8 bases. Germline V gene data show CDR1 as SGDLS and CDR2 as YYNGEE. This CDR3 spans 16 amino acids. J gave up 0 bases and V 6 bases, and 9 bases lay outside the gene matches. CDR3 region: CASTKEGLASTDTQYF. In DNA, the CDR3 is TGTGCCAGCACCAAAGAAGGACTAGCTAGCACAGATACGCAGTATTTT.

This clonotype was observed many times. The genes are TRBV4-2 and TRBJ2-3, with 9 bases lining up with TRBD2. With 0 bases clipped from V and 1 base from J, the junction kept 5 bases outside the gene matches. There are 17 residues in the CDR3. Germline lookup yields CDR1 LGHNA and CDR2 YNFKEQ. The CDR3 loop reads CASSQDLQRGGTDTQYF. The CDR3 region has the DNA TGTGCCAGCAGCCAAGATCTGCAGCGGGGGGGCACAGATACGCAGTATTTT.

This clonotype was observed a few times. CDR3 sequence: CASSPSGTSGREQFF. The CDR3 region has the DNA TGCGCCAGCAGCCCCTCCGGGACTAGCGGTCGTGAGCAGTTCTTC. The rearrangement joins TRBV4-1 to TRBJ2-1, with TRBD2 matching 11 bases. Per germline, CDR1 MGHRA and CDR2 YSYEKL. The trim removed 4 bases at V and 9 bases at J, leaving 8 bases unmatched. This CDR3 is built from 15 residues.

This clonotype was counted a few times. This sequence joins TRBV10-3 and TRBJ2-3; TRBD2 might be the D (6 bases). This CDR3 is built from 13 residues. V was shortened by 10 bases and J by 2 bases, with 13 bases between the two germline ends. Germline assignment: CDR1 ENHRY and CDR2 SYGVKD. The CDR3 loop is CANRDSPTDTQYF. DNA for the CDR3: TGTGCCAACCGGGACTCCCCCACAGATACGCAGTATTTT.

This clonotype was counted a few times. The chain recombines TRBV5-4 with TRBJ2-7; D is tentatively TRBD1 or TRBD2 (5 bases each). There are 15 residues in the CDR3. With 4 bases removed from V and 2 bases from J, the gap between germline ends came to 16 bases. Germline CDR1 and CDR2: SGHNT and YYREEE (reference sequence). CDR3 in amino acids: CASSRGADTAYEQYF. The CDR3 DNA sequence: TGTGCCAGCAGCCGTGGAGCGGACACCGCCTACGAGCAGTACTTC.

This clonotype was counted at least ten times. This rearrangement joins TRBV10-3 to TRBJ2-7; D is unresolved. The CDR3 runs to 12 residues. Germline V gives CDR1 ENHRY, CDR2 SYGVKD. V lost 10 bases to trimming and J lost 7 bases, with 17 bases between them. CDR3 in amino acids: CATETAIGEQYF. The CDR3, as DNA: TGTGCCACCGAGACGGCCATTGGGGAGCAGTACTTC.

This clonotype has a count of ten or more. This sequence joins TRBV2 and TRBJ1-1; 9 bases fit TRBD1. The V segment lost 5 bases and the J segment 4 bases; nucleotides outside the gene matches: 8. CDR1 is SNHLY, CDR2 FYNNEI, per germline. There are 15 residues in the CDR3. CDR3: CASSSLQGAGTEAFF. CDR3 nucleotides: TGTGCCAGCAGTTCGTTACAGGGGGCCGGCACTGAAGCTTTCTTT.

The rearrangement joins TRBV7-2 to TRBJ2-5, with D uncertain. Germline assignment: CDR1 SGHTA and CDR2 FQGNSA. V was trimmed by 8 bases and J by 2 bases, leaving 6 bases between them. This CDR3 spans 11 amino acids. The chain's CDR3 is CASVNQETQYF. The CDR3 DNA reads TGTGCCAGCGTGAATCAAGAGACCCAGTACTTC.

The chain is built from TRBV20-1 and TRBJ2-5, with D possibly being TRBD2 (6 bases). The V end was cut by 5 bases, the J end by 5 bases, with 18 bases between. Germline loops: CDR1 DFQATT, CDR2 SNEGSKA (reference sequence). CDR3 length: 14 residues. The CDR3 here is CSAEMPGRRETQYF. CDR3 sequence (DNA): TGCAGTGCTGAGATGCCGGGGAGGAGGGAGACCCAGTACTTC.

V is TRBV20-1 and J is TRBJ2-1; 10 bases agree with TRBD2. The J segment lost 10 bases and the V segment lost 0 bases, leaving 9 bases of the junction unmatched. The germline V gene has CDR1 DFQATT and CDR2 SNEGSKA (reference sequence). There are 15 residues in the CDR3. In DNA, the CDR3 is TGCAGTGCTAGAGATTCAGCGGGGGGGCGTCGGGAGCAGTTCTTC. This sequence encodes CSARDSAGGRREQFF.

This rearrangement joins TRBV20-1 to TRBJ1-1; D uncertain. Trimming stripped 6 bases from V and 4 bases from J, with 12 bases between. The length of the CDR3 is 12 residues. Germline-derived CDR1 and CDR2 are DFQATT and SNEGSKA (reference sequence). For the CDR3, the DNA is TGCAGTGCCAACCGGGCTCTCACTGAAGCTTTCTTT. This gives the protein CSANRALTEAFF.

The sample holds many counts of this clonotype. The chain couples TRBV12-3 or TRBV12-4 to TRBJ2-6; 8 nucleotides line up with TRBD2. J lost 0 bases, V lost 6 bases, and 10 bases had no gene match. CDR3 size: 18 residues. CDR3 amino acids: CASRTRGDPRSGANVLTF. In DNA form, the CDR3 reads TGTGCCAGCAGGACGCGGGGGGACCCCCGCTCTGGGGCCAACGTCCTGACTTTC.

This clonotype was counted ten times or more. The DNA for the CDR3 is TGTGCCAGCAGCTTAGTCCCAGAAAGCGGCTACACCTTC. Translation: CASSLVPESGYTF. This chain joins TRBV7-2 and TRBJ1-2, with D unresolved. This CDR3 is built from 13 residues. Germline V lookup: CDR1 SGHTA, CDR2 FQGNSA. V lost 1 base and J lost 8, with 11 bases in between.